The 32 T cell receptor beta chains reported below all come from one sample, sequenced in a study of shared clonotypes between healthy human individuals. The naive CD8 subset, CD45RO-negative cells positively selected for CCR7, excluded terminally differentiated effector memory CD45RA+ cells. Sequencing was performed with immunoSEQ multiplex PCR; in TCRdb, only in-frame clones are kept and a portion is missing. The sample yields around 1,900,000 clones, roughly 95% seen once. What was sequenced was naive CD8+ T cells from PBMCs. All receptors derive from a man younger than 30 in good health. Some clones in this sample may be carry-over from other donors' samples.

The chain is built from TRBV27 and TRBJ1-1; the D gene is possibly TRBD1 (6 bases). The CDR3 consists of 13 residues. CDR1 is MNHEY and CDR2 is SMNVEV in the germline V gene (reference sequence). V was shortened by 1 base and J by 7 bases, with 10 bases between the two germline ends. CDR3 nucleotides: TGTGCCAGCAGTTTATTTCAGGGGCTTGAAGCTTTCTTT. Protein product: CASSLFQGLEAFF.

As to this clone: Other DNA sequences of this sample code for an identical CDR3. This chain uses TRBV27 with TRBJ2-3; D not certain. The V end was cut by 2 bases, the J end by 3 bases, with 3 bases between. Germline CDR1 reads MNHEY; CDR2 reads SMNVEV (reference sequence). This CDR3 is built from 12 residues. CDR3 amino acids: CASSLGTDTQYF. The CDR3 DNA sequence: TGTGCCAGCAGTTTAGGAACAGATACGCAGTATTTT.

The gene calls are TRBV7-7 and TRBJ2-1; 10 bases match TRBD1. The V gene's germline CDR1 is SSHAT and CDR2 FNYEAQ (reference sequence). Unmatched junction bases numbered 4, after V lost 4 bases and J lost 1 base. CDR3 length equals 16 residues. The CDR3 sequence is CASSSRQGASYNEQFF. The CDR3 DNA sequence: TGTGCCAGCAGCTCCAGACAGGGGGCTTCCTACAATGAGCAGTTCTTC.

The rearrangement joins TRBV27 to TRBJ1-1; 8 bases are a match to TRBD1. Germline V gene sequence: CDR1 MNHEY, CDR2 SMNVEV (reference sequence). J was trimmed by 4 bases and V by 5 bases; bases with no gene match: 21. CDR3 length: 19 amino acids. CDR3 region: CASSPNRGDSSKGTTEAFF. The CDR3 coding sequence is TGTGCCAGCAGTCCGAACAGGGGGGACTCTTCGAAGGGGACCACTGAAGCTTTCTTT.

V is TRBV14 and J is TRBJ2-5, with 7 bases fitting TRBD1. In germline, CDR1 is SGHDN, CDR2 FVKESK. J lost 2 bases, V lost 0 bases, and 3 bases had no gene match. This CDR3 is built from 15 residues. The CDR3 DNA sequence: TGTGCCAGCAGCCAAGATTGGGGACAGCAAGAGACCCAGTACTTC. The encoded protein is CASSQDWGQQETQYF.

The CDR3 protein is CASSWPGQGLYEQYF. The CDR3, as DNA: TGTGCCAGCAGCTGGCCGGGACAGGGGCTCTACGAGCAGTACTTC. This chain links TRBV6-1 with TRBJ2-5; TRBD1 matches at 10 bases. Judging by the DNA end, TRBJ2-7 fits better; the J call may be wrong. The germline gives CDR1 MNHNS, CDR2 SASEGT. CDR3 length: 15 residues.

CDR3 sequence: CASTTDGANQPQHF. The CDR3 DNA follows: TGTGCCAGCACAACAGACGGGGCTAATCAGCCCCAGCATTTT. This chain links TRBV21-1 with TRBJ1-5. TRBV21-1 is assigned pseudogene status. CDR3 length: 14 residues.

The rearrangement links TRBV7-8 to TRBJ2-1; 7 bases match TRBD2. This CDR3 is 16 amino acids long. After removal of 2 bases from V and 6 bases from J, the junction contained 10 bases not matched to a gene. Germline lookup yields CDR1 SGHVS and CDR2 FQNEAQ. CDR3 sequence (DNA): TGTGCCAGCAGCTTATTTGCTAGCGGAGCCTTCAATGAGCAGTTCTTC. Translation: CASSLFASGAFNEQFF.

This sequence joins TRBV19 and TRBJ1-5; perhaps TRBD1 as D (6 bases). Germline V CDR1 and CDR2: LNHDA, SQIVND (reference sequence). V lost 7 bases and J 4 bases, leaving 11 bases between the germline ends. CDR3 length: 13 residues. Here the CDR3 reads CASMGAPNQPQHF. The CDR3 DNA sequence: TGTGCCAGTATGGGGGCCCCTAATCAGCCCCAGCATTTT. The full variable domain, completed using reference TRBV19 and TRBJ1-5, is DGGITQSPKYLFRKEGQNVTLSCEQNLNHDAMYWYRQDPGQGLRLIYYSQIVNDFQKGDIAEGYSVSREKKESFPLTVTSAQKNPTAFYLCASMGAPNQPQHFGDGTRLSIL.

Comments on this clone: The junction does not match germline at one end; this may be a read error. This chain links TRBV7-9 with TRBJ2-5, with TRBD1 matching over 8 bases. The CDR3 has 12 amino acids. Germline V CDR1 and CDR2: SEHNR, FQNEAQ (reference sequence). This chain's CDR3 is CASSLAGQGLNF. The CDR3, as DNA: TGTGCCAGCAGCTTAGCTGGACAGGGTCTGAACTTC.

This chain connects TRBV7-9 to TRBJ2-7; 7 nucleotides line up with TRBD1. The CDR3 length is 15 residues. With V trimmed by 3 bases and J by 0 bases, 5 bases remained unmatched. Germline CDR1 and CDR2: SEHNR and FQNEAQ (reference sequence). The CDR3 bases are TGTGCCAGCAGCTTCGACAGGGAATTCTCCTACGAGCAGTACTTC. This encodes CASSFDREFSYEQYF.

The chain couples TRBV9 to TRBJ2-3; TRBD1 agrees at 7 bases. The junction had 3 bases not matched to a gene; V was cut back by 3 bases and J by 5 bases. Germline-derived CDR1 and CDR2 are SGDLS and YYNGEE. The CDR3 covers 13 residues. The DNA of the CDR3 is TGTGCCAGCAGCGAGGGACAGATAGATACGCAGTATTTT. This translates into CASSEGQIDTQYF.

The CDR3 region has the DNA TGCGCCAGCAGCCAGAGCTCCTACGAGCAGTACTTC. This translates into CASSQSSYEQYF. This chain connects TRBV5-1 to TRBJ2-7, with D uncertain. The V gene's germline CDR1 is SGHRS and CDR2 YFSETQ. V was clipped by 4 bases and J by 0 bases, with 5 bases between them. The CDR3 is 12 amino acids. The full variable domain, its missing parts supplied by reference TRBV5-1 and TRBJ2-7, is KAGVTQTPRYLIKTRGQQVTLSCSPISGHRSVSWYQQTPGQGLQFLFEYFSETQRNKGNFPGRFSGRQFSNSRSEMNVSTLELGDSALYLCASSQSSYEQYFGPGTRLTVT.

The chain couples TRBV19 to TRBJ2-6; D remains unclear. From germline, CDR1 is LNHDA and CDR2 SQIVND (reference sequence). V lost 3 bases and J lost 6, with 9 bases in between. This CDR3 region has 14 residues. CDR3 in amino acids: CASSIVGLANVLTF. CDR3 in DNA: TGTGCCAGTAGTATTGTAGGGCTGGCCAACGTCCTGACTTTC.

A word on this clone: The sample holds other DNA sequences that translate to the same CDR3. The CDR3 DNA follows: TGTGCCAGCAGCCGCTCGGGGGCCGGGGAGCTGTTTTTT. Translating gives CASSRSGAGELFF. This chain joins TRBV7-6 and TRBJ2-2, with D perhaps TRBD2 (6 bases). Trimming cost V 5 bases and J 6 bases, with 10 bases left between them. The CDR3 has 13 residues. Per the germline V gene, CDR1 is SGHVS and CDR2 is FNYEAQ.

The V call is TRBV6-1, the J call TRBJ2-7, with no clear D. The germline CDR1 and CDR2 sequences are MNHNS and SASEGT. Deletions cut 2 bases from V and 3 bases from J, with 8 bases between. This CDR3 spans 13 amino acids. The CDR3 sequence: CASSELRLYEQYF. CDR3 in DNA: TGTGCCAGCAGTGAACTAAGGCTCTACGAGCAGTACTTC.

The chain recombines TRBV4-3 with TRBJ1-1, with D perhaps matching TRBD1 (5 bases). The V gene lost 1 base and the J gene lost 0 bases, with 9 bases spanning the gap. The germline gives CDR1 LGHNA, CDR2 YSLEER. The CDR3 sequence is 15 residues long. The CDR3 region is CASSQVRQLNTEAFF. The CDR3 region has the DNA TGCGCCAGCAGCCAAGTAAGACAGCTGAACACTGAAGCTTTCTTT.

This chain links TRBV29-1 with TRBJ1-2; the D gene is possibly TRBD1 (6 bases). The V and J ends lost 0 bases and 4 bases respectively, with 18 bases between them. This CDR3 spans 16 amino acids. Germline CDR1 reads SQVTM; CDR2 reads ANQGSEA. The DNA for the CDR3 is TGCAGCGTTGAAGATCCCGTTGAACAGGGTGGCTATGGCTACACCTTC. Protein: CSVEDPVEQGGYGYTF.

The chain combines TRBV28 with TRBJ2-7; 9 positions match TRBD2. This CDR3 has 15 amino acids. Germline V lookup: CDR1 MDHEN, CDR2 SYDVKM. Trimming cost V 10 bases and J 4 bases; bases outside gene matches: 14. CDR3 amino acids: CATQIHSGSSYEQYF. The CDR3 bases are TGTGCCACTCAAATTCATAGCGGGAGTTCGTACGAGCAGTACTTC.

The chain has TRBV5-6 and TRBJ2-3; D is perhaps TRBD2 (6 bases). The CDR3 extends over 16 amino acids. Per the germline V gene, CDR1 is SGHDT and CDR2 is YYEEEE. Deletions cut 4 bases from V and 2 bases from J, with 17 bases between. The chain's CDR3 is CASSQFPGGITDTQYF. The CDR3 nucleotides are TGTGCCAGCAGCCAATTCCCTGGCGGGATCACAGATACGCAGTATTTT.

The chain employs TRBV7-9 and TRBJ2-7; D may be TRBD1 (6 bases). Germline CDR1 is SEHNR and CDR2 is FQNEAQ (reference sequence). With 3 bases removed from V and 6 bases from J, the gap between germline ends came to 12 bases. CDR3 size: 13 residues. The DNA of the CDR3 is TGTGCCAGCAGCTTGGGGGCAGGGCTCGAGCAGTACTTC. This codes for CASSLGAGLEQYF.

This rearrangement joins TRBV4-1 to TRBJ2-1, with 8 bases fitting TRBD2. V shed 3 bases, J shed 0 bases, and the junction held 10 bases outside the gene matches. Per the germline V gene, CDR1 is MGHRA and CDR2 is YSYEKL. This CDR3 has 18 amino acids. CDR3 DNA: TGCGCCAGCAGCCATCCGCGCGCGGGAGGAGGCTCCTACAATGAGCAGTTCTTC. Amino acid sequence: CASSHPRAGGGSYNEQFF.

The V and J genes are TRBV19 and TRBJ1-2; weak D call: TRBD1 (5 bases). This CDR3 spans 17 amino acids. V dropped 4 bases and J dropped 2 bases, with 20 bases sitting between them. From germline, CDR1 is LNHDA and CDR2 SQIVND (reference sequence). In DNA, the CDR3 is TGTGCCAGTAGTACCGGGACGCGCTCCACCATAAACTATGGCTACACCTTC. Translating it yields CASSTGTRSTINYGYTF.

The gene calls are TRBV28 and TRBJ2-4; D may be TRBD1 (5 bases). Germline CDR1 reads MDHEN; CDR2 reads SYDVKM. Trimming took off 6 bases at V and 8 bases at J, with 14 bases between the two ends. This CDR3 spans 13 amino acids. CDR3 in DNA: TGTGCCAGCAGAGGAAAAGGGGCCTACATTCAGTACTTC. Amino acid sequence: CASRGKGAYIQYF.

This chain uses TRBV13 with TRBJ2-1; 9 nucleotides match TRBD1. J was trimmed by 15 bases and V by 1 base; bases with no gene match: 7. The germline V gene has CDR1 PRHDT and CDR2 FYEKMQ (reference sequence). The CDR3 is made up of 13 amino acids. CDR3: CASSLASGQGTFF. The DNA of the CDR3 is TGTGCCAGCAGCTTAGCTTCCGGACAGGGGACGTTCTTC.

The rearrangement uses TRBV27 and TRBJ2-7, with 8 bases lining up with TRBD1. The V gene's germline CDR1 is MNHEY and CDR2 SMNVEV (reference sequence). There are 12 residues in the CDR3. Trimming at V came to 1 base and at J to 9 bases, leaving 2 bases not matched to a gene. CDR3 in DNA: TGTGCCAGCAGTTTATGGACAGGGAGGCAGTACTTC. This gives the protein CASSLWTGRQYF.

This clone was found once. Other DNA sequences in this sample translate to the same CDR3. V is TRBV27 and J is TRBJ1-5, with unresolved D. The germline V and J ends were trimmed by 0 bases and 0 bases, with 6 bases remaining between them. The germline V gene encodes CDR1 MNHEY and CDR2 SMNVEV (reference sequence). The CDR3 covers 15 residues. CDR3 coding DNA: TGTGCCAGCAGTTTATCGGCGGCTAGCAATCAGCCCCAGCATTTT. Residues: CASSLSAASNQPQHF.

The chain is built from TRBV27 and TRBJ1-2; possibly TRBD1 for D (6 bases). Trimming stripped 1 base from V and 6 bases from J, with 15 bases between. CDR1 is MNHEY and CDR2 is SMNVEV in the germline V gene (reference sequence). The length of the CDR3 is 15 residues. CDR3 in amino acids: CASSLFGNGGNGYTF. DNA of the CDR3: TGTGCCAGCAGTTTATTTGGCAACGGGGGCAATGGCTACACCTTC.

The genes are TRBV5-1 and TRBJ2-7; TRBD1 aligns across 8 bases. The J segment lost 0 bases and the V segment lost 1 base, leaving 6 bases of the junction unmatched. The CDR3 extends over 16 amino acids. Per germline, CDR1 SGHRS and CDR2 YFSETQ. CDR3 sequence reads: CASSLSRQGSSYEQYF. In DNA form, the CDR3 reads TGCGCCAGCAGCTTGTCGAGACAGGGGAGCTCCTACGAGCAGTACTTC.

A remark on this clone: Its ends do not fully match the called genes, so a read error is possible. V usage is TRBV19 and J usage is TRBJ2-7; TRBD1 aligns across 8 bases. This CDR3 is built from 15 residues. CDR1 is LNHDA, CDR2 SQIVND, per germline (reference sequence). This CDR3 is CASSIQDRGSSEQYF. CDR3 bases: TGTGCCAGTAGTATTCAAGACAGGGGATCCTCCGAGCAGTACTTC.

The chain uses TRBV25-1 and TRBJ1-1; no clear D. The CDR3 runs 12 residues. V was cut by 4 bases and J by 1 base, with 4 bases left in between. Germline CDR1 and CDR2: MGHDK and SYGVNS. CDR3 coding DNA: TGTGCCAGCAGTGGGTGGAACACTGAAGCTTTCTTT. Amino acid sequence: CASSGWNTEAFF.

The chain employs TRBV14 and TRBJ2-2; no firm D call. Trimming shortened V by 4 bases and J by 0 bases, and 12 bases separated the two germline ends. This CDR3 spans 16 amino acids. Germline CDR1 and CDR2: SGHDN and FVKESK. The CDR3 DNA reads as TGTGCCAGCAGCCCCCTATACCTCGCGAACACCGGGGAGCTGTTTTTT. Its translation is CASSPLYLANTGELFF.